Here is one T cell receptor (beta chain) with its context. The antigen is unknown. This entry comes from a study of CD8 T cells in ankylosing spondylitis. General study findings and limits: Peripheral blood held disease-linked clones only at relatively low frequency, and these were CD8+.

Libraries of TCR beta came from quantitative 5'-RACE with molecular barcodes. TCRdb itself ran the 5' RACE reads through MiXCR, one entry per CDR3 protein. The sample contains 200,000 to 300,000 distinct CDR3 sequences, roughly a tenth of which appear only once. This CDR3 contains 14 residues. V was pared by 2 bases and J by 0 bases, with 7 bases between. CDR1 is SEHNR and CDR2 is FQNEAQ in the germline V gene (reference sequence). Specimen: blood, either unsorted or a sorted T cell fraction (not recorded which). The J gene is TRBJ1-1, the V gene TRBV7-9, with D uncertain. This receptor was taken from a male donor with ankylosing spondylitis or in good health (not recorded which). In DNA form, the CDR3 reads TGTGCCAGCAGCTTAACCACACTGAACACTGAAGCTTTCTTT. It encodes CASSLTTLNTEAFF.